Below, one T cell receptor (beta chain) is given with its context. This clone was seen only once. Its antigen is not yet known. No base quality information exists; no much larger clone differs at one position. TCRbeta CDR3 regions were amplified from genomic DNA using the immunoSEQ Assay, a bias-controlled multiplex PCR. On the authors' methods: Within the assay, amplification of reference gene primers was used to estimate how many nucleated cells each sample contained. To quantify the absolute abundance of each unique TCRbeta CDR3 rearrangement, sequence reads were collapsed and filtered. For each sample, productive Simpson clonality was calculated as the square root of Simpson's diversity index over productive rearrangements. The clones in this table, taken by TCRdb from immuneACCESS, are in-frame only. Not every clone is retained; where verified, under half of the shortfall comes from an unresolved V gene, and the cause of the rest is unknown. V and J calls and clone size are copied from that table; D and trimming were computed from the DNA. This sample gives about 400,000 clones in total; roughly 87% of them show up just once. The leading ten clones occupy roughly 2% of the sample.

These data are taken from a study of blood T cell repertoires in COVID-19 (dated by TCRdb to the early 2020s). Concerning the study at large: Collaborator samples came from the United States, Italy and Spain and covered acute and convalescent phases of COVID-19. The material from the prospective study consisted of cDNA or gDNA derived from T cells, B-cell-depleted T cells, or PBMCs. Deeply sampled blood TCRbeta repertoires from subjects exposed to, actively infected with, or recovered from COVID-19 were included in the dataset. A freely available public database, intended as a resource for researchers studying the immune response to SARS-CoV-2, is where the repertoires were released. Samples came from the ongoing ImmuneRACE study (first 160 participants) plus 1,254 subjects from 6 global collaborators. Nearly every sample came with metadata listing a de-identified subject ID, COVID-19 status, age in years and sex. HLA class I and class II types, where available, came from metadata supplied by the sample provider rather than from assay-based typing. Study-wide conclusions, independent of this receptor: The amount of clinical and demographic metadata varied by source and participant and was provided uncurated.

The CDR3, cysteine through phenylalanine, is 14 amino acids long. The sequence is cut down to CDR3 DNA, 42 bases in frame from base 1. The V end loses 7 bases and the J end loses 0 bases, and a stretch of 11 bases separates them. From the germline V gene, CDR1 is SGHRS and CDR2 is YFSETQ. Participants in the prospective study were aged roughly 18 to 90 years, lived in 24 United States geographic areas, and enrolled through a virtual design. In the prospective study, cohorts were assigned on the basis of participant-reported clinical history obtained from a screening survey and a study questionnaire. In the prospective study, mobile phlebotomists collected whole blood, serum and a nasopharyngeal or oropharyngeal swab from each participant. Additional blood draws and questionnaires over an approximately 2-month period could optionally be provided by prospective study participants. Before DNA extraction, prospective study blood samples were shipped either frozen or at room temperature.

The material sequenced was PBMCs or T cells enriched from blood (not recorded which). The rearranged chain carries TRBV5-1 and TRBJ1-3; TRBD1 is perhaps the D gene, given 6 matching bases. The receptor's source is a middle-aged woman with acute COVID-19. The nucleotide sequence is given as TGCGCCAGCCAACAGGGTTCCTCTGGAAACACCATATATTTT. Translated, this gives CASQQGSSGNTIYF. The CDR3 plus the reference TRBV5-1 and TRBJ1-3 genes for the other parts give the full variable domain: KAGVTQTPRYLIKTRGQQVTLSCSPISGHRSVSWYQQTPGQGLQFLFEYFSETQRNKGNFPGRFSGRQFSNSRSEMNVSTLELGDSALYLCASQQGSSGNTIYFGEGSWLTVV.